This entry lists 12 T cell receptor beta chains sequenced from one sample in a study of shared clonotypes between healthy human individuals. Assay: immunoSEQ multiplex PCR; the TCRdb copy retains only in-frame clones and omits some. Of a few million clones in the sample, roughly 95% were seen once. Sequencing input: naive CD4+ T cells sorted from blood. Subset given: CD45RA+ positively selected. The source of these receptors is a man aged 18 to 35 in good health.

The V gene is TRBV19, the J gene TRBJ1-6; 7 bases map to TRBD1. Per the germline V gene, CDR1 is LNHDA and CDR2 is SQIVND (reference sequence). This CDR3 region has 14 residues. V shed 3 bases and J 10 bases; nucleotides not matched to a gene: 6. The chain's CDR3 is CASSIGQEKSPLHF. The DNA of the CDR3 is TGTGCCAGTAGTATTGGACAGGAGAAGTCACCCCTCCACTTT.

This sequence joins TRBV5-1 and TRBJ1-5; 7 bases agree with TRBD1. The germline CDR1 and CDR2 sequences are SGHRS and YFSETQ. This CDR3 region has 14 residues. Losses at the gene ends were 5 bases for V and 5 bases for J; bases not matched to a gene: 7. In DNA form, the CDR3 reads TGCGCCAGCAGACCTGACAGGGAAGATCAGCCCCAGCATTTT. It specifies CASRPDREDQPQHF.

The chain recombines TRBV5-4 with TRBJ2-5; TRBD2 is a possible D gene (6 bases). Germline assignment: CDR1 SGHNT and CDR2 YYREEE (reference sequence). The CDR3 contains 13 residues. Between the trimmed V and J ends, which lost 8 bases and 5 bases, there was a span of 16 bases. The CDR3, as DNA: TGTGCCAGAGGGACTTTCGGAGTGGAGACCCAGTACTTC. It is translated as CARGTFGVETQYF.

The chain couples TRBV4-3 to TRBJ2-6; D is unclear. Trimming pared 5 bases from V and 2 bases from J, leaving 13 bases between. The CDR3 covers 16 residues. CDR1 is LGHNA, CDR2 YSLEER, per germline. CDR3: CASSSLSGAGANVLTF. In DNA, the CDR3 is TGCGCCAGCAGCTCACTGTCTGGCGCTGGGGCCAACGTCCTGACTTTC.

V gene TRBV5-4 combines with J gene TRBJ2-2; D possibly corresponds to TRBD2 (7 bases). With 4 bases removed from V and 5 bases from J, the gap between germline ends came to 18 bases. This CDR3 spans 16 amino acids. Germline V gene lookup returns CDR1 SGHNT and CDR2 YYREEE (reference sequence). CDR3 coding DNA: TGTGCCAGCAGCCCCGGTGGGGGGGCCCGAACCGGGGAGCTGTTTTTT. Amino acids: CASSPGGGARTGELFF.

About this clone: Other nucleotide sequences in the sample specify the same CDR3. The chain employs TRBV6-1 and TRBJ2-7, with 7 bases aligning to TRBD2. This CDR3 comprises 14 residues. Losses at the gene ends were 4 bases for V and 1 base for J; bases not matched to a gene: 4. Germline lookup yields CDR1 MNHNS and CDR2 SASEGT. For the CDR3, the DNA is TGTGCCAGCAGTGCGGGCGGGGGTTCCTACGAGCAGTACTTC. Translation gives CASSAGGGSYEQYF.

V usage is TRBV18 and J usage is TRBJ2-3; D gene ambiguous. Trimming pared 3 bases from V and 1 base from J, leaving 8 bases between. The CDR3 totals 14 residues. Germline V CDR1 and CDR2: KGHSH, LQKENI. The DNA of the CDR3 is TGTGCCAGCTCACCCGACATACGCACAGATACGCAGTATTTT. It translates to CASSPDIRTDTQYF.

CDR3 sequence (DNA): TGTGCCAGCAGCTTAGACAGGGGTAGCACTGAAGCTTTCTTT. It yields the protein CASSLDRGSTEAFF. The chain is built from TRBV7-8 and TRBJ1-1; TRBD1 matches at 7 bases. CDR3 length: 14 residues. From germline, CDR1 is SGHVS and CDR2 FQNEAQ. J was trimmed by 4 bases and V by 1 base; bases with no gene match: 3.

Worth noting for this clone: Within the sample, other DNA sequences also encode this same CDR3. The V and J genes are TRBV6-5 and TRBJ2-7, with 7 nucleotides matching TRBD1. The CDR3 consists of 13 residues. V was pared by 6 bases and J by 3 bases, with 5 bases of the junction left unmatched. Germline-derived CDR1 and CDR2 are MNHEY and SVGAGI. This CDR3 reads CASSRTGYYEQYF. In DNA, the CDR3 is TGTGCCAGCAGCCGGACAGGATACTACGAGCAGTACTTC.

V gene TRBV9 combines with J gene TRBJ2-1, with D tentatively TRBD1 (6 bases). Germline V gene lookup returns CDR1 SGDLS and CDR2 YYNGEE. Trimming stripped 4 bases from V and 5 bases from J, with 28 bases between. The CDR3 has 19 amino acids. The CDR3 loop is CASSLRDMGRGRGDNEQFF. Written as DNA, the CDR3 is TGTGCCAGCAGCCTCCGGGACATGGGCAGGGGCCGAGGGGACAATGAGCAGTTCTTC.

With respect to this clone: Other DNA variants within this sample encode the same CDR3. The V call is TRBV4-3, the J call TRBJ2-4; 8 nucleotides match TRBD2. The CDR3 runs to 16 residues. From germline, CDR1 is LGHNA and CDR2 YSLEER. Trimming took 2 bases from V and 0 from J; bases not matched to a gene: 3. The CDR3 loop is CASSQYLAGAKNIQYF. CDR3 coding DNA: TGCGCCAGCAGCCAATATCTAGCGGGAGCCAAAAACATTCAGTACTTC.

The J gene is TRBJ1-1, the V gene TRBV30; the D gene is possibly TRBD1 (6 bases). This CDR3 has 15 amino acids. Between the trimmed V and J ends, which lost 4 bases and 1 base, there was a span of 16 bases. Germline V gene sequence: CDR1 GTSNPN, CDR2 SVGIG (reference sequence). CDR3 bases: TGTGCCTGGAATATCCCAGGGGTACGGAACACTGAAGCTTTCTTT. Protein sequence: CAWNIPGVRNTEAFF.